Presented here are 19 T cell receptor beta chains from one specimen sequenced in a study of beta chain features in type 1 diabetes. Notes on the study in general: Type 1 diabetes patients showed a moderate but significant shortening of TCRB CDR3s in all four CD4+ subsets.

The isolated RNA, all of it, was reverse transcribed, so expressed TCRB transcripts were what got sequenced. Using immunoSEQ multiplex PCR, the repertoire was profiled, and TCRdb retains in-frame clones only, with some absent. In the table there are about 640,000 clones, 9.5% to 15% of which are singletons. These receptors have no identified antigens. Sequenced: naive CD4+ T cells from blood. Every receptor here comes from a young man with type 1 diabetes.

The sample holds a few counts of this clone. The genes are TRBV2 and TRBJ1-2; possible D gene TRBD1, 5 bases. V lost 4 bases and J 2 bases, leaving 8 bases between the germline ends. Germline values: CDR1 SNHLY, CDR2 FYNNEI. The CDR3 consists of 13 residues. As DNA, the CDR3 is TGTGCCAGCAGTGTTCCAGGGAACTATGGCTACACCTTC. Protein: CASSVPGNYGYTF.

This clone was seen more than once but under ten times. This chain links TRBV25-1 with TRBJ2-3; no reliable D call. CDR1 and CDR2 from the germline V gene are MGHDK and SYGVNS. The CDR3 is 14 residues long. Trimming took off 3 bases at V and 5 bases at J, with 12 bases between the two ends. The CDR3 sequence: CASSDPRAGDTQYF. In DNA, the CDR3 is TGTGCCAGCAGTGACCCCCGGGCAGGAGATACGCAGTATTTT. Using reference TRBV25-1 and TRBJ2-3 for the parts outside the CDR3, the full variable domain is EADIYQTPRYLVIGTGKKITLECSQTMGHDKMYWYQQDPGMELHLIHYSYGVNSTEKGDLSSESTVSRIRTEHFPLTLESARPSHTSQYLCASSDPRAGDTQYFGPGTRLTVL.

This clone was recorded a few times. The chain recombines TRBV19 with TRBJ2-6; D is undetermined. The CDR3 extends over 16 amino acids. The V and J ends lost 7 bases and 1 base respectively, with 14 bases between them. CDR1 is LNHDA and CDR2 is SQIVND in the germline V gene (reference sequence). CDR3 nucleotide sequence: TGTGCCAGTACAGCAGGTCCTAGATCTGGGGCCAACGTCCTGACTTTC. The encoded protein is CASTAGPRSGANVLTF.

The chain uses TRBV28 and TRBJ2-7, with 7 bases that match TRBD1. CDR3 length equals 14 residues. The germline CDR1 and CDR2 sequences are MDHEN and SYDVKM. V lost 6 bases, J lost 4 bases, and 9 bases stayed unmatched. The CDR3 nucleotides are TGTGCCAGCAGGCCCGGGACAGCCAAATACGAGCAGTACTTC. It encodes CASRPGTAKYEQYF.

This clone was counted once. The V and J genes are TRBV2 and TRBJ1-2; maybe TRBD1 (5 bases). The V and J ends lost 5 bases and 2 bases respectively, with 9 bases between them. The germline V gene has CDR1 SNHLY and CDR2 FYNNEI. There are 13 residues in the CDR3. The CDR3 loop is CASSFRGNYGYTF. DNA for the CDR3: TGTGCCAGCAGTTTTAGGGGAAACTATGGCTACACCTTC.

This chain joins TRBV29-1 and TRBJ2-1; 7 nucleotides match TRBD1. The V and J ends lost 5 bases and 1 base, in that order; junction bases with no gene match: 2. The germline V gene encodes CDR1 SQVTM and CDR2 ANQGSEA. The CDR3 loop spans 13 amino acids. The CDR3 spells CSVPGQSYNEQFF. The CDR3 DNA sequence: TGCAGCGTTCCGGGACAGTCCTACAATGAGCAGTTCTTC.

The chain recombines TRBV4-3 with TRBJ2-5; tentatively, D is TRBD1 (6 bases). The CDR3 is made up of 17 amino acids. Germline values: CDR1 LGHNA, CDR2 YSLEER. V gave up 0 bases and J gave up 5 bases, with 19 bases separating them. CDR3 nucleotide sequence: TGCGCCAGCAGCCAAGATTATAGTACAGGGTATGGGGAGACCCAGTACTTC. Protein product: CASSQDYSTGYGETQYF.

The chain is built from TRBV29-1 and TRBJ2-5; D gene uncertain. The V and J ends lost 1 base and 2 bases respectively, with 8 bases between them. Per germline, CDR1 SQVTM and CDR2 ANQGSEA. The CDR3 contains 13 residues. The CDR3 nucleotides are TGCAGCGTTGAAGTCCAGGAACAAGAGACCCAGTACTTC. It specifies CSVEVQEQETQYF.

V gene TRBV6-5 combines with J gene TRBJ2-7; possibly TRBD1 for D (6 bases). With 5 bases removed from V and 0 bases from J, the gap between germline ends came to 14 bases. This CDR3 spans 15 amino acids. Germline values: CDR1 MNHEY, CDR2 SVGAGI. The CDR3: CASSGIQGFSYEQYF. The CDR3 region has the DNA TGTGCCAGCAGTGGTATACAGGGATTCTCCTACGAGCAGTACTTC.

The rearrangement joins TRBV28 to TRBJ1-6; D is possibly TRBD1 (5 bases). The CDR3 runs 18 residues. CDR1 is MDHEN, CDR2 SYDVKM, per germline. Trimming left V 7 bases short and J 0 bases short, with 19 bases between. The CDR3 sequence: CASTIGGVLSSYNSPLHF. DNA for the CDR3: TGTGCCAGCACCATTGGGGGGGTTCTAAGCTCCTATAATTCACCCCTCCACTTT.

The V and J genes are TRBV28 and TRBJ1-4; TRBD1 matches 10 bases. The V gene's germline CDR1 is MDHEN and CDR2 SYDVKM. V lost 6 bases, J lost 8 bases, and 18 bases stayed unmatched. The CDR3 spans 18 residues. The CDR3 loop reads CASSLKPGQGPLREKLFF. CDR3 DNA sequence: TGTGCCAGCAGCCTAAAACCGGGACAGGGGCCCTTAAGAGAAAAACTGTTTTTT.

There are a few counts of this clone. CDR3 in amino acids: CASSLSEGTNEKLFF. DNA for the CDR3: TGTGCCAGCAGCTTATCGGAGGGTACTAATGAAAAACTGTTTTTT. The chain recombines TRBV7-8 with TRBJ1-4; D is unresolved. CDR3 length equals 15 residues. V lost 2 bases to trimming and J lost 2 bases, with 9 bases between them. Per germline, CDR1 SGHVS and CDR2 FQNEAQ.

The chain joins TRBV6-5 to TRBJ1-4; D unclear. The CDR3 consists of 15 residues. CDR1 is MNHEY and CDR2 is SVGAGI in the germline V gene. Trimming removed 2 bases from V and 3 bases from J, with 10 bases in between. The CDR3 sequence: CASSYRPVANEKLFF. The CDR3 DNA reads TGTGCCAGCAGTTACCGGCCAGTTGCTAATGAAAAACTGTTTTTT.

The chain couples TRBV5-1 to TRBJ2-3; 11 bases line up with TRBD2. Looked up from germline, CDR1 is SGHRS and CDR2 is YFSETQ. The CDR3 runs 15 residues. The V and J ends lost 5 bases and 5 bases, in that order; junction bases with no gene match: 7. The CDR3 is CASSLAGGQQDTQYF. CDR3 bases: TGCGCCAGCAGTTTAGCGGGGGGGCAACAAGATACGCAGTATTTT.

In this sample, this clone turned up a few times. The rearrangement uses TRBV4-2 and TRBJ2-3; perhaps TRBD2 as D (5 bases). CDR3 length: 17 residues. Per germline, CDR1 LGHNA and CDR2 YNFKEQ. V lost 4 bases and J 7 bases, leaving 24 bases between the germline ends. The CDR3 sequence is CASSPLPLGSPGNTQYF. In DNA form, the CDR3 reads TGTGCCAGCAGCCCTCTACCACTAGGTTCCCCCGGGAATACGCAGTATTTT.

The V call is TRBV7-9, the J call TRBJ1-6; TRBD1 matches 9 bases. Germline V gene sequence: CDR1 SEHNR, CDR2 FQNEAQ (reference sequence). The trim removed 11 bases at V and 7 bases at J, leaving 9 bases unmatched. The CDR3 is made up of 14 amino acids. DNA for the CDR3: TGTGCCCTTGAATTGGGGACAGGGAATTCACCCCTCCACTTT. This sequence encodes CALELGTGNSPLHF.

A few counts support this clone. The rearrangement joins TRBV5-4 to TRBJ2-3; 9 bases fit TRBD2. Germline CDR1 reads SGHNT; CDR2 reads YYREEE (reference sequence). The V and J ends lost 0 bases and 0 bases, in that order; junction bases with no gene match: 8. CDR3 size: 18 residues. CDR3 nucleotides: TGTGCCAGCAGCTTGGAGTTCCTAGCGGGAACTAGCACAGATACGCAGTATTTT. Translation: CASSLEFLAGTSTDTQYF.

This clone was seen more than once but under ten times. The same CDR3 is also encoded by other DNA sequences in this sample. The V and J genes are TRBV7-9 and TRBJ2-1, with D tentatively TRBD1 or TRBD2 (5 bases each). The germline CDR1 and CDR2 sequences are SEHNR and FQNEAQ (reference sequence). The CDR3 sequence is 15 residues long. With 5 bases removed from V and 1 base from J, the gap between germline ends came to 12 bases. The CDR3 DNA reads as TGTGCCAGCAGCGCAGGGAGTAGTTCCTACAATGAGCAGTTCTTC. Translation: CASSAGSSSYNEQFF.

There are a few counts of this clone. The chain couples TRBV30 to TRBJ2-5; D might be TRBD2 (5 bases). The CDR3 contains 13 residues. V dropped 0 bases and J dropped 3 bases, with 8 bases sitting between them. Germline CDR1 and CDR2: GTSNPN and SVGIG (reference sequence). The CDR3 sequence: CAWSVGVEETQYF. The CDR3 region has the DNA TGTGCCTGGAGTGTGGGAGTAGAAGAGACCCAGTACTTC.